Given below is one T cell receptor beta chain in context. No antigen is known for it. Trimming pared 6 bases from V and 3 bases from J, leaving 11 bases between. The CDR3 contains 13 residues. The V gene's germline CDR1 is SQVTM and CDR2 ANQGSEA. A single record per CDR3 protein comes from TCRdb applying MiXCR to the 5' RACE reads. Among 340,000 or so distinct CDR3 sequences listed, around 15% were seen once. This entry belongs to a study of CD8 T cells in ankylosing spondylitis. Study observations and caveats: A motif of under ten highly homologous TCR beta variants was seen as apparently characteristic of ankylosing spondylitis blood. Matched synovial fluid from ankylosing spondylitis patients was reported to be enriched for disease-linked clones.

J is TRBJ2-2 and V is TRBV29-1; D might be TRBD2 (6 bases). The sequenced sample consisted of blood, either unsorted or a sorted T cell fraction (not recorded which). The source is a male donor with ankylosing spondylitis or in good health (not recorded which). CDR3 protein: CSVRRGDTGELFF. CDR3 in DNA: TGCAGCGTCCGGAGGGGTGACACCGGGGAGCTGTTTTTT.